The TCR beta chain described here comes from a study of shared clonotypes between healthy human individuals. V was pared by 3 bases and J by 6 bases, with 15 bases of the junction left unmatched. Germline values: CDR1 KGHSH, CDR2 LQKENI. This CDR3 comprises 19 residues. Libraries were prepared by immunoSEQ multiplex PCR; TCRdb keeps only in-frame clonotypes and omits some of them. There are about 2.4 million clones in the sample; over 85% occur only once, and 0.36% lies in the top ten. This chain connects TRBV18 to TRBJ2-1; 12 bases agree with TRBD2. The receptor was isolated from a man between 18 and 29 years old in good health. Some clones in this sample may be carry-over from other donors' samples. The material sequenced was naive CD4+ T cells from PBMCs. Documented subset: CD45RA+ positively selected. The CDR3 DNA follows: TGTGCCAGCTCACCCTTCACTCTAGCGGGAGGGCCGGCCCCCAATGAGCAGTTCTTC. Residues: CASSPFTLAGGPAPNEQFF.